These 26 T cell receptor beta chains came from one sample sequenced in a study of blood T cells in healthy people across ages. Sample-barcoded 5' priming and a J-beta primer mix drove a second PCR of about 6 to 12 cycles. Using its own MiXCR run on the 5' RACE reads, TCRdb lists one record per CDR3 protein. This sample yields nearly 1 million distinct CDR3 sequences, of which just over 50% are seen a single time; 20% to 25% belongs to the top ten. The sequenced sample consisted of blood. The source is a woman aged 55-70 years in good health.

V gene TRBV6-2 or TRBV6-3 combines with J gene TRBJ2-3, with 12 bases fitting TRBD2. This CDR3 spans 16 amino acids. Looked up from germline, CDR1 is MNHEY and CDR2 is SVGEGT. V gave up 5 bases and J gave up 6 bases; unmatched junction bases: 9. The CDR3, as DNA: TGTGCCAGCAGTAACCCCGGACTAGCGGGGAAGGATACGCAGTATTTT. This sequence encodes CASSNPGLAGKDTQYF.

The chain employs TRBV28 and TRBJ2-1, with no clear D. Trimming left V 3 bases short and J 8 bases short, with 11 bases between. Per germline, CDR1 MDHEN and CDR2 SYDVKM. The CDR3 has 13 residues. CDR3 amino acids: CASSFVVRDEQFF. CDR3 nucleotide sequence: TGTGCCAGCAGTTTTGTGGTTCGGGATGAGCAGTTCTTC.

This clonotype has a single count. The CDR3 bases are TGTGCCAGCAGCTCGATAGCGGGAGCCTCCTACAATGAGCAGTACTTC. Translation gives CASSSIAGASYNEQYF. This chain joins TRBV7-3 and TRBJ2-1; 9 nucleotides align to TRBD2. The end of the DNA fits TRBJ2-7 better, so the J call may be wrong. The CDR3 is 16 amino acids. Germline loops: CDR1 SGHTA, CDR2 FQGTGA.

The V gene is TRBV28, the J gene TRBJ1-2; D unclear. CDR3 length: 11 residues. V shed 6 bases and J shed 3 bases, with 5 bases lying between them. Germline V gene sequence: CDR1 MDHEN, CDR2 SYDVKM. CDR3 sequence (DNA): TGTGCCAGCAGAATCGACTATGGCTACACCTTC. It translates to CASRIDYGYTF.

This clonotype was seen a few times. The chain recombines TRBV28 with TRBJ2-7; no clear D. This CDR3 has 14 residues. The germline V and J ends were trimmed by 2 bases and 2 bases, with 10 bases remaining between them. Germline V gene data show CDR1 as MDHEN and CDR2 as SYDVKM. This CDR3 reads CASSLGETPYEQYF. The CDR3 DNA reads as TGTGCCAGCAGTTTAGGCGAAACACCCTACGAGCAGTACTTC.

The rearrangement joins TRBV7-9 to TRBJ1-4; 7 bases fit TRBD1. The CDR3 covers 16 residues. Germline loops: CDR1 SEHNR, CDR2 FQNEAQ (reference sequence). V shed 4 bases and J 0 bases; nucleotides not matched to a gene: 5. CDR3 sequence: CASSWGTVATNEKLFF. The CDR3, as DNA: TGTGCCAGCAGCTGGGGGACAGTTGCAACTAATGAAAAACTGTTTTTT.

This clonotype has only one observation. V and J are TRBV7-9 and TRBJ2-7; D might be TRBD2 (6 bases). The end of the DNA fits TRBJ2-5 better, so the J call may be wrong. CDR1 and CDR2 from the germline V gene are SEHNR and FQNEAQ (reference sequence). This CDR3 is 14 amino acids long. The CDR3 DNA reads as TGTGCCACCCGAGCAGGGAGCGCGGGGGAGACCCAGTACTTC. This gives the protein CATRAGSAGETQYF.

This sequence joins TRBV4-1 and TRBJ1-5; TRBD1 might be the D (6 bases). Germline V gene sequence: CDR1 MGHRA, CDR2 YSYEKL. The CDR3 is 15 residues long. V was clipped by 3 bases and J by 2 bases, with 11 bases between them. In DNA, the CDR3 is TGCGCCAGCAGCCAGTGGGACATAGGCAATCAGCCCCAGCATTTT. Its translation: CASSQWDIGNQPQHF.

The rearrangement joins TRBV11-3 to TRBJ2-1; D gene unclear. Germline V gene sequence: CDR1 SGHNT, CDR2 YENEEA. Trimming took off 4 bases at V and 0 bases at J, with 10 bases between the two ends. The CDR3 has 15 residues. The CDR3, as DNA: TGTGCCAGCAGCTCCCAGACGGGCTCCTACAATGAGCAGTTCTTC. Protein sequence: CASSSQTGSYNEQFF.

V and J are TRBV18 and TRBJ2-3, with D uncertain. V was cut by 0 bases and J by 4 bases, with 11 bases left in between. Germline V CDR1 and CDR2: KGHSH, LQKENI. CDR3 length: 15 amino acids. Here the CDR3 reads CASSPPYPGADTQYF. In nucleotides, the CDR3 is TGTGCCAGCTCACCACCGTACCCTGGAGCAGATACGCAGTATTTT.

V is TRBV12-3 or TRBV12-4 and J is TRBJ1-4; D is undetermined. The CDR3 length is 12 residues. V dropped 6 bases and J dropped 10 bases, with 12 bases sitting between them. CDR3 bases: TGTGCCAGCAGAGATATATACGGAAAACTGTTTTTT. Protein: CASRDIYGKLFF.

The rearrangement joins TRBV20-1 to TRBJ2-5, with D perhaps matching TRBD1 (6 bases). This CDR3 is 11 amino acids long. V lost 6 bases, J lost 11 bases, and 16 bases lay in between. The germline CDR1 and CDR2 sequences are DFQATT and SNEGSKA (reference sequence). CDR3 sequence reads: CSAGDIGEQYF. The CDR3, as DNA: TGCAGTGCGGGGGACATTGGAGAGCAGTACTTC.

The CDR3 region has the DNA TGTGCCAGCAGCTTGGGGAGAAGACTAGCGGCCTACGAGCAGTACTTC. Translation gives CASSLGRRLAAYEQYF. The chain joins TRBV5-6 to TRBJ2-7; 9 bases align to TRBD2. CDR1 is SGHDT, CDR2 YYEEEE, per germline. The trim removed 0 bases at V and 2 bases at J, leaving 6 bases unmatched. The CDR3 runs to 16 residues.

The DNA for the CDR3 is TGTGCCAGCAGCCAACGTGGGGGAGGAAAACTGTTTTTT. This sequence encodes CASSQRGGGKLFF. This chain links TRBV4-2 with TRBJ1-4; D is perhaps TRBD1 (5 bases). Germline values: CDR1 LGHNA, CDR2 YNFKEQ. The CDR3 runs to 13 residues. Trimming removed 2 bases at V and 10 bases at J, with 11 bases between.

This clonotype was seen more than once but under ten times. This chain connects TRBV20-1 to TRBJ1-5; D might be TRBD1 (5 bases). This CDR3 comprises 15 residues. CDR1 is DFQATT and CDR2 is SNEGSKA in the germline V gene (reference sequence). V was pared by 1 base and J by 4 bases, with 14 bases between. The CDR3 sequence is CSARGRWQGNQPQHF. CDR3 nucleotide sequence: TGCAGTGCTAGAGGTCGTTGGCAGGGAAATCAGCCCCAGCATTTT.

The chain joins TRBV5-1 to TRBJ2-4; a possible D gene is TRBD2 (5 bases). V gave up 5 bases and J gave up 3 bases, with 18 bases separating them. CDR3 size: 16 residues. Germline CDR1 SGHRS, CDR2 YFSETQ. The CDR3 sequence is CASRPGLTGFKNIQYF. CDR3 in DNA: TGCGCCAGCAGGCCTGGTCTAACGGGATTCAAAAACATTCAGTACTTC.

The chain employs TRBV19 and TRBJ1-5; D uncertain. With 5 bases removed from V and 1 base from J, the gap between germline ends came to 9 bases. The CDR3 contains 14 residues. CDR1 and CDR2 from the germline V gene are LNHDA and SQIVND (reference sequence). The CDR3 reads CASSSVASNQPQHF. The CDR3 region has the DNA TGTGCCAGTAGTTCTGTGGCCAGCAATCAGCCCCAGCATTTT.

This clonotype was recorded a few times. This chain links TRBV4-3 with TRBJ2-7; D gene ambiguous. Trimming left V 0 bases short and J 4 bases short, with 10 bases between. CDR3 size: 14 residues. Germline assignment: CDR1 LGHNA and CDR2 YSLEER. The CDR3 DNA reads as TGCGCCAGCAGCCAAGATGATAAAGGGTACGAGCAGTACTTC. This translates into CASSQDDKGYEQYF.

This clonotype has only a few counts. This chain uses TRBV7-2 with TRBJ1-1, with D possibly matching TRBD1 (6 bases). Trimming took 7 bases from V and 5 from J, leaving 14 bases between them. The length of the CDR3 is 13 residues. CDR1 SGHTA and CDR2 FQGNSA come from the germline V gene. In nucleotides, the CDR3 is TGTGCCAGCAAATACAGGGCTTCTACTGAAGCTTTCTTT. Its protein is CASKYRASTEAFF.

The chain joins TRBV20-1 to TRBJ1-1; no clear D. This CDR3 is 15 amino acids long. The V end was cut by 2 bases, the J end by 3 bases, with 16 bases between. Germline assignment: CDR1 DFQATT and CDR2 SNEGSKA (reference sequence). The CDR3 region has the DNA TGCAGTGCTAGAAGTTGGAGGGCCAAGGACACTGAAGCTTTCTTT. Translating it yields CSARSWRAKDTEAFF.

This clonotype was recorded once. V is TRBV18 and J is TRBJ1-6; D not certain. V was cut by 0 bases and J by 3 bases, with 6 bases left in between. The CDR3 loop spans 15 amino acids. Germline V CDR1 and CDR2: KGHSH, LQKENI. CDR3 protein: CASSPPIRYNSPLHF. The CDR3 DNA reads TGTGCCAGCTCACCACCGATCCGCTATAATTCACCCCTCCACTTT.

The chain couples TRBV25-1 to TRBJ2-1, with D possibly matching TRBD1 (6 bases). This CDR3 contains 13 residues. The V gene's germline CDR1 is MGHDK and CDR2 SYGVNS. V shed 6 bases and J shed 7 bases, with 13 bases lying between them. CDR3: CASRTRDTNEQFF. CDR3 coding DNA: TGTGCCAGCAGGACCCGGGACACGAATGAGCAGTTCTTC.

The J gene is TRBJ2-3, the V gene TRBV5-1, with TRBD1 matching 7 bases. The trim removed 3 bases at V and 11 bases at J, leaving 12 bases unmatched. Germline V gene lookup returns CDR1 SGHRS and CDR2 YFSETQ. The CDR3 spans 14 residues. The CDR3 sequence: CASSSGQETTKQYF. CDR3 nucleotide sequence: TGCGCCAGCAGCTCCGGACAGGAAACAACAAAGCAGTATTTT.

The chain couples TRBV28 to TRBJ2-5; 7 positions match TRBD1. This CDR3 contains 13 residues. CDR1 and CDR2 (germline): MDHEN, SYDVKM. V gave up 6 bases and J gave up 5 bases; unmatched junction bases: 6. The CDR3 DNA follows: TGTGCCAGCAGGTTAGGGGGCTTTGAGACCCAGTACTTC. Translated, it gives CASRLGGFETQYF.

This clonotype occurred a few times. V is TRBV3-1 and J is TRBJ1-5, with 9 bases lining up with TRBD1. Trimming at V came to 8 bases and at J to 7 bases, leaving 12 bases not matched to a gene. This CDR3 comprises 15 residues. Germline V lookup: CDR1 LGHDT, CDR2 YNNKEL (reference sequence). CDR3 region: CASGPLNRGPQPQHF. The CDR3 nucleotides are TGTGCCAGCGGACCATTAAACAGGGGGCCACAGCCCCAGCATTTT. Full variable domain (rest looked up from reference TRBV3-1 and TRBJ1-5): DTAVSQTPKYLVTQMGNDKSIKCEQNLGHDTMYWYKQDSKKFLKIMFSYNNKELIINETVPNRFSPKSPDKAHLNLHINSLELGDSAVYFCASGPLNRGPQPQHFGDGTRLSIL.

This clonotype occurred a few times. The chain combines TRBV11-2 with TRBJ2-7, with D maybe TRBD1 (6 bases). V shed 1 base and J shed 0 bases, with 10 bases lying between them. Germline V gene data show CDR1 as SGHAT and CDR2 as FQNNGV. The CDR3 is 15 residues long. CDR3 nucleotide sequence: TGTGCCAGCAGCTTAGCAGCGGACAGCTCCTACGAGCAGTACTTC. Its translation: CASSLAADSSYEQYF.